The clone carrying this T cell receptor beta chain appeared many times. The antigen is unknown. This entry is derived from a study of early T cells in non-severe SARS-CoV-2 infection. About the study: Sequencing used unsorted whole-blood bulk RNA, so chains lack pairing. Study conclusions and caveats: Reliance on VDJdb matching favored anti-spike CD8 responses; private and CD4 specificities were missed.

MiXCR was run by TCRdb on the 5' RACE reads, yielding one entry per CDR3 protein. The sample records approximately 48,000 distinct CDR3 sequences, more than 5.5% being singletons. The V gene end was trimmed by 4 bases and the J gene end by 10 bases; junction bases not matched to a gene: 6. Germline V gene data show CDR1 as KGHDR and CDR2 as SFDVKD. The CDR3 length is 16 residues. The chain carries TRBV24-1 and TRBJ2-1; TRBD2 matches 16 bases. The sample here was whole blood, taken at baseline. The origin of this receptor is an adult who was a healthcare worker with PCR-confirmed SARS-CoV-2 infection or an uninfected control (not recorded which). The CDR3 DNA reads TGTGCCACCAGTGACCCCGGGACTAGCGGGGGGGCAGAGCAGTTCTTC. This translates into CATSDPGTSGGAEQFF.